This entry lists 22 T cell receptor beta chains sequenced from one sample in a study of blood T cell repertoires in COVID-19. Sequenced by immunoSEQ multiplex PCR; TCRdb stores in-frame clones only, minus some. The profile shows approximately 46,000 clones, approximately 81% of them singletons. The sequenced sample was peripheral blood. These receptors were collected from a woman in her seventies in a cohort sampled during active COVID-19.

CDR3: CASSQDDGGVTEAFF. The DNA of the CDR3 is TGTGCCAGCAGCCAAGATGACGGGGGGGTCACTGAAGCTTTCTTT. The gene calls are TRBV3-1 (or the pseudogene TRBV3-2) and TRBJ1-1; D might be TRBD1 (5 bases). The V end was cut by 0 bases, the J end by 4 bases, with 12 bases between. The CDR3 sequence is 15 residues long. Germline V lookup: CDR1 LGHDT, CDR2 YNNKEL (reference sequence).

Here the CDR3 DNA reads TGTGCCAGCAGTTTTCAGCGGGGGGGGTCCTACAATGAGCAGTTCTTC. This translates into CASSFQRGGSYNEQFF. V and J are TRBV28 and TRBJ2-1; 10 positions agree with TRBD2. There are 16 residues in the CDR3. V gave up 3 bases and J gave up 1 base; unmatched junction bases: 3. Germline-derived CDR1 and CDR2 are MDHEN and SYDVKM. Full variable domain (outside the CDR3, taken from reference TRBV28 and TRBJ2-1): DVKVTQSSRYLVKRTGEKVFLECVQDMDHENMFWYRQDPGLGLRLIYFSYDVKMKEKGDIPEGYSVSREKKERFSLILESASTNQTSMYLCASSFQRGGSYNEQFFGPGTRLTVL.

The chain uses TRBV21-1 and TRBJ2-2; the table gives TRBD1 as D, unverified against the DNA. TRBV21-1 is described as a pseudogene. This CDR3 spans 15 amino acids. The CDR3 sequence is CASRGQGHFTGELFF. The DNA for the CDR3 is TGTGCCAGCAGAGGACAGGGCCATTTCACCGGGGAGCTGTTTTTT.

The chain has TRBV11-2 and TRBJ1-4; TRBD1 might be the D (5 bases). The germline V and J ends were trimmed by 5 bases and 1 base, with 14 bases remaining between them. Germline V gene sequence: CDR1 SGHAT, CDR2 FQNNGV. The CDR3 length is 16 residues. DNA for the CDR3: TGTGCCAGCAGCCGTGGGAGGGGTCGAACTAATGAAAAACTGTTTTTT. Its protein product is CASSRGRGRTNEKLFF. The complete variable domain, with remaining parts taken from reference TRBV11-2 and TRBJ1-4, reads EAGVAQSPRYKIIEKRQSVAFWCNPISGHATLYWYQQILGQGPKLLIQFQNNGVVDDSQLPKDRFSAERLKGVDSTLKIQPAKLEDSAVYLCASSRGRGRTNEKLFFGSGTQLSVL.

The chain employs TRBV6-6 and TRBJ2-7; the D is unclear. The CDR3 sequence is 12 residues long. Germline CDR1 MNHNY, CDR2 SVGAGI (reference sequence). V was trimmed by 7 bases and J by 3 bases, leaving 10 bases between them. The DNA for the CDR3 is TGTGCCAGCAAACCACAGTTCTACGAGCAGTACTTC. Its translation is CASKPQFYEQYF.

The genes are TRBV27 and TRBJ1-1; TRBD1 is a possible D gene (5 bases). The CDR3 runs 13 residues. Trimming shortened V by 5 bases and J by 3 bases, and 10 bases separated the two germline ends. CDR1 and CDR2 from the germline V gene are MNHEY and SMNVEV (reference sequence). DNA for the CDR3: TGTGCCAGCAGTAGGGAGGGGTACACTGAAGCTTTCTTT. Protein product: CASSREGYTEAFF.

Only a few counts were recorded for this clone. This chain links TRBV2 with TRBJ1-5, with a tentative D call TRBD1 (6 bases). Trimming removed 3 bases from V and 0 bases from J, with 12 bases in between. The CDR3 runs 16 residues. Germline CDR1 is SNHLY and CDR2 is FYNNEI. The CDR3 sequence: CASSDRGSYSNQPQHF. The DNA for the CDR3 is TGTGCCAGCAGTGACAGGGGATCTTATAGCAATCAGCCCCAGCATTTT.

V gene TRBV12-3 or TRBV12-4 combines with J gene TRBJ2-5; D call uncertain. V gave up 6 bases and J gave up 5 bases, with 10 bases separating them. The CDR3 consists of 12 residues. The CDR3 here is CASSLPRETQYF. CDR3 nucleotide sequence: TGTGCCAGCAGCCTCCCCCGGGAGACCCAGTACTTC.

V gene TRBV20-1 combines with J gene TRBJ1-5, with D possibly matching TRBD1 (6 bases). Germline lookup yields CDR1 DFQATT and CDR2 SNEGSKA (reference sequence). V lost 3 bases and J lost 0, with 15 bases in between. The CDR3 spans 16 residues. The CDR3 sequence is CSASPLGTTSNQPQHF. The CDR3 DNA is TGCAGTGCTAGTCCCCTCGGGACAACTAGCAATCAGCCCCAGCATTTT.

The chain links TRBV10-3 to TRBJ2-1; 9 bases align to TRBD2. CDR1 and CDR2 from the germline V gene are ENHRY and SYGVKD. V dropped 2 bases and J dropped 0; count of bases not matched to a gene: 11. The CDR3 totals 19 residues. The CDR3, as DNA: TGTGCCATCAGTGAGGCGACTAGCGGCTCGAGGAGCTCCTACAATGAGCAGTTCTTC. Protein sequence: CAISEATSGSRSSYNEQFF.

This rearrangement joins TRBV19 to TRBJ2-7, with 9 positions matching TRBD2. Germline CDR1 is LNHDA and CDR2 is SQIVND (reference sequence). The CDR3 is 13 residues long. The junction had 5 bases not matched to a gene; V was cut back by 4 bases and J by 7 bases. CDR3 coding DNA: TGTGCCAGTAGTACGGGACTAGCCTTTGAGCAGTACTTC. It specifies CASSTGLAFEQYF.

The chain has TRBV24-1 and TRBJ2-1; 7 bases agree with TRBD1. With V trimmed by 9 bases and J by 9 bases, 4 bases remained unmatched. This CDR3 is 11 amino acids long. The germline gives CDR1 KGHDR, CDR2 SFDVKD. The CDR3 protein is CATADRVEQFF. The CDR3 DNA sequence: TGTGCCACCGCCGACAGGGTTGAGCAGTTCTTC.

This clone has only one observation. The chain employs TRBV28 and TRBJ1-5; D remains unclear. V was shortened by 8 bases and J by 1 base, with 12 bases between the two germline ends. Germline loops: CDR1 MDHEN, CDR2 SYDVKM. The CDR3 has 14 amino acids. CDR3 region: CASGPYGSNQPQHF. DNA for the CDR3: TGTGCCAGCGGGCCGTATGGAAGCAATCAGCCCCAGCATTTT. Together with reference TRBV28 and TRBJ1-5, the CDR3 gives the full variable domain: DVKVTQSSRYLVKRTGEKVFLECVQDMDHENMFWYRQDPGLGLRLIYFSYDVKMKEKGDIPEGYSVSREKKERFSLILESASTNQTSMYLCASGPYGSNQPQHFGDGTRLSIL.

This chain joins TRBV14 and TRBJ2-5; TRBD2 matches 15 bases. This CDR3 region has 18 residues. Germline V CDR1 and CDR2: SGHDN, FVKESK. Germline trimming cut 4 bases from V and 5 bases from J; bases unmatched to any gene: 11. The CDR3 DNA sequence: TGTGCCAGCAGCCTTCCTTACACCGGGACTAGCGGGAGGGAGACCCAGTACTTC. It yields the protein CASSLPYTGTSGRETQYF. Using reference TRBV14 and TRBJ2-5 for the parts outside the CDR3, the full variable domain is EAGVTQFPSHSVIEKGQTVTLRCDPISGHDNLYWYRRVMGKEIKFLLHFVKESKQDESGMPNNRFLAERTGGTYSTLKVQPAELEDSGVYFCASSLPYTGTSGRETQYFGPGTRLLVL.

The CDR3 loop is CATSDPGLGEAFF. Written as DNA, the CDR3 is TGTGCCACCAGTGATCCGGGATTAGGTGAAGCTTTCTTT. This chain joins TRBV24-1 and TRBJ1-1; D is undetermined. Germline V gene sequence: CDR1 KGHDR, CDR2 SFDVKD. Deletions cut 3 bases from V and 7 bases from J, with 11 bases between. The CDR3 runs to 13 residues.

The gene calls are TRBV4-3 and TRBJ2-7; possibly TRBD1 for D (6 bases). With 0 bases removed from V and 1 base from J, the gap between germline ends came to 13 bases. This CDR3 contains 16 residues. From germline, CDR1 is LGHNA and CDR2 YSLEER. For the CDR3, the DNA is TGCGCCAGCAGCCAAGATGCAGGGGCGAGATCCTACGAGCAGTACTTC. Translation gives CASSQDAGARSYEQYF.

The chain links TRBV7-9 to TRBJ2-3; TRBD1 aligns across 8 bases. V trimming: 5 bases; J trimming: 5 bases; junction bases outside the gene matches: 6. The CDR3 contains 14 residues. Germline loops: CDR1 SEHNR, CDR2 FQNEAQ (reference sequence). CDR3 nucleotides: TGTGCCAGCAGCGCCAGGGGGCTGGTAGATACGCAGTATTTT. This translates into CASSARGLVDTQYF.

In this sample, this clone turned up a few times. The chain has TRBV10-3 and TRBJ2-1; D might be TRBD2 (5 bases). CDR3 length: 11 residues. V lost 4 bases and J 7 bases, leaving 5 bases between the germline ends. Germline V gene data show CDR1 as ENHRY and CDR2 as SYGVKD. CDR3 loop: CAISAGNEQFF. The CDR3 region has the DNA TGTGCCATCAGTGCGGGGAATGAGCAGTTCTTC.

The chain couples TRBV19 to TRBJ1-2, with 8 nucleotides matching TRBD1. The CDR3 covers 14 residues. V gave up 3 bases and J gave up 7 bases; unmatched junction bases: 7. The germline V gene encodes CDR1 LNHDA and CDR2 SQIVND (reference sequence). This CDR3 is CASSISTGDGGYTF. CDR3 sequence (DNA): TGTGCCAGTAGTATCTCGACAGGGGATGGTGGCTACACCTTC.

J is TRBJ2-2 and V is TRBV4-1; 10 nucleotides line up with TRBD1. The CDR3 is made up of 16 amino acids. V gave up 1 base and J gave up 5 bases; unmatched junction bases: 4. The germline CDR1 and CDR2 sequences are MGHRA and YSYEKL. Here the CDR3 reads CASSQATGGETGELFF. CDR3 in DNA: TGCGCCAGCAGCCAAGCGACAGGGGGCGAGACCGGGGAGCTGTTTTTT.

This clone was observed a single time. The chain combines TRBV29-1 with TRBJ2-3, with 7 bases fitting TRBD2. The CDR3 is 11 amino acids. V shed 7 bases, J shed 6 bases, and the junction held 4 bases outside the gene matches. Germline V gives CDR1 SQVTM, CDR2 ANQGSEA. This CDR3 reads CSALREDTQYF. In nucleotides, the CDR3 is TGCAGCGCTTTGCGGGAGGATACGCAGTATTTT.

The CDR3 loop reads CASSEQGTTEAFF. CDR3 nucleotides: TGTGCCAGTAGTGAGCAGGGAACAACTGAAGCTTTCTTT. This chain connects TRBV19 to TRBJ1-1; D may be TRBD1 (5 bases). The CDR3 length is 13 residues. Germline CDR1 and CDR2: LNHDA and SQIVND (reference sequence). Trimming shortened V by 5 bases and J by 5 bases, and 12 bases separated the two germline ends. The entire variable domain, with the rest obtained from reference TRBV19 and TRBJ1-1, is as follows: DGGITQSPKYLFRKEGQNVTLSCEQNLNHDAMYWYRQDPGQGLRLIYYSQIVNDFQKGDIAEGYSVSREKKESFPLTVTSAQKNPTAFYLCASSEQGTTEAFFGQGTRLTVV.